This TCR beta chain is drawn from a study of T cell changes during pregnancy in multiple sclerosis. Germline CDR1 is MDHEN and CDR2 is SYDVKM. The CDR3 covers 15 residues. Trimming left V 6 bases short and J 6 bases short, with 18 bases between. This table comes from immunoSEQ multiplex PCR, and its TCRdb copy is limited to in-frame clones, with some not included. The sample lists under 110,000 clones; under 95% were seen once. The starting material was peripheral blood, obtained after pregnancy. The TCR sequence derives from a female donor with multiple sclerosis, enrolled in a pregnancy study. V and J are TRBV28 and TRBJ1-5; possible D gene TRBD1, 6 bases. For the CDR3, the DNA is TGTGCCAGCAGGGGCCTGGGGGGGGCGAGTCAGCCCCAGCATTTT. Its protein is CASRGLGGASQPQHF.